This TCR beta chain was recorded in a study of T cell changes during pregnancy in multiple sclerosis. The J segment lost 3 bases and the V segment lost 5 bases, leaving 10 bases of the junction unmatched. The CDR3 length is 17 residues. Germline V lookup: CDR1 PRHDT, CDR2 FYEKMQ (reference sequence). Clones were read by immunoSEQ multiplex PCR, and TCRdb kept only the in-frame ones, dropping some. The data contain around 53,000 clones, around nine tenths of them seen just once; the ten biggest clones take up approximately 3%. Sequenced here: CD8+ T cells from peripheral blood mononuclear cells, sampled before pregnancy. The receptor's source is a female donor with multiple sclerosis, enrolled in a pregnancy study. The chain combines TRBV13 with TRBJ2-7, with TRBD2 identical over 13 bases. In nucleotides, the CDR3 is TGTGCCAGCAGCCTGGGGACTAGCGGGGACCCCCACTACGAGCAGTACTTC. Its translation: CASSLGTSGDPHYEQYF.